The 17 T cell receptor beta chains reported below all come from one sample, sequenced in a study of CD8 T cells in ankylosing spondylitis. TCRdb fed the 5' RACE reads into MiXCR, producing one record per CDR3 protein. Of about 200,000 distinct CDR3 sequences in the sample, more than 10% were seen once. The sequenced sample consisted of blood, either unsorted or a sorted T cell fraction (not recorded which). These receptor sequences come from a male donor with ankylosing spondylitis or in good health (not recorded which).

Notes on this clonotype: The DNA is left out, because the CDR3 cannot be placed on it with certainty; the CDR3 is given as TCRdb lists it. The chain employs TRBV6-5 and TRBJ2-1. The CDR3 region is 12 residues in length, termini included. The germline V gene encodes CDR1 MNHEY and CDR2 SVGAGI. Here the CDR3 reads CASSSSSGEQFF.

The CDR3 loop is CASTAYPADTQYF. CDR3 nucleotides: TGTGCCAGCACGGCCTACCCCGCAGATACGCAGTATTTT. The rearrangement joins TRBV11-3 to TRBJ2-3; D uncertain. The V and J ends lost 7 bases and 4 bases respectively, with 12 bases between them. The CDR3 totals 13 residues. Looked up from germline, CDR1 is SGHNT and CDR2 is YENEEA.

The chain uses TRBV12-5 and TRBJ2-1, with 7 bases fitting TRBD2. The V and J ends lost 0 bases and 2 bases, in that order; junction bases with no gene match: 7. The CDR3 runs 17 residues. The germline V gene encodes CDR1 LGHNT and CDR2 FRNRAP. The CDR3 spells CASGLVLAGEPYNEQFF. The CDR3 nucleotides are TGTGCTAGTGGTTTGGTTCTGGCGGGAGAACCCTACAATGAGCAGTTCTTC.

This sequence joins TRBV29-1 and TRBJ2-3; D remains unclear. V lost 7 bases, J lost 0 bases, and 14 bases lay in between. CDR3 length: 14 residues. Germline V gene lookup returns CDR1 SQVTM and CDR2 ANQGSEA. The CDR3 sequence: CSAIPLDSTDTQYF. The DNA of the CDR3 is TGCAGCGCCATCCCACTTGATAGCACAGATACGCAGTATTTT.

This clonotype was counted between two and nine times. This chain links TRBV27 with TRBJ2-3, with 9 bases identical to TRBD2. V lost 7 bases, J lost 6 bases, and 5 bases stayed unmatched. CDR3 length: 13 amino acids. Looked up from germline, CDR1 is MNHEY and CDR2 is SMNVEV (reference sequence). The CDR3 sequence is CASTVAGADTQYF. The CDR3, as DNA: TGTGCCAGCACTGTAGCGGGAGCGGATACGCAGTATTTT.

This clonotype was detected only a few times. This rearrangement joins TRBV6-1 to TRBJ2-7; TRBD1 might be the D (5 bases). CDR1 is MNHNS, CDR2 SASEGT, per germline. V shed 6 bases and J shed 3 bases, with 18 bases lying between them. This CDR3 is 15 amino acids long. The CDR3 reads CASSPAPRAYYEQYF. CDR3 DNA sequence: TGTGCCAGCAGCCCTGCCCCCAGGGCGTACTACGAGCAGTACTTC.

This clonotype was seen a handful of times. The chain has TRBV6-5 and TRBJ2-5; 9 nucleotides agree with TRBD2. CDR3 length: 15 residues. In germline, CDR1 is MNHEY, CDR2 SVGAGI. J lost 4 bases, V lost 3 bases, and 6 bases had no gene match. DNA for the CDR3: TGTGCCAGCAGTTATTGGATTAGCGGGGGAGAGACCCAGTACTTC. It translates to CASSYWISGGETQYF.

This clonotype occurred many times. The J gene is TRBJ2-2, the V gene TRBV12-3 or TRBV12-4, with TRBD2 identical over 12 bases. V shed 6 bases and J 6 bases; nucleotides not matched to a gene: 5. The CDR3 is 15 residues long. The CDR3 spells CASRTTSGSAGELFF. DNA for the CDR3: TGTGCCAGCAGGACGACTAGCGGGAGTGCCGGGGAGCTGTTTTTT.

This clonotype was counted a few times. This rearrangement joins TRBV30 to TRBJ2-2; 9 positions agree with TRBD1. The CDR3 has 13 amino acids. V was pared by 5 bases and J by 6 bases, with 4 bases of the junction left unmatched. Germline V gene lookup returns CDR1 GTSNPN and CDR2 SVGIG (reference sequence). The CDR3 nucleotides are TGTGCCTGGGGGACAGGGATGGCCGGGGAGCTGTTTTTT. This translates into CAWGTGMAGELFF.

The table lists this clonotype with many counts. The V and J genes are TRBV29-1 and TRBJ2-1, with 7 bases lining up with TRBD2. Trimming took 7 bases from V and 8 from J; bases not matched to a gene: 23. The CDR3 has 17 residues. Germline V CDR1 and CDR2: SQVTM, ANQGSEA. As DNA, the CDR3 is TGCAGCGCTTGGGGTGGTCCTTCTCTGCCACGGGGGGATGAGCAGTTCTTC. It yields the protein CSAWGGPSLPRGDEQFF.

The V and J genes are TRBV5-5 and TRBJ2-7; possible D gene TRBD2, 6 bases. CDR1 is SGHKS and CDR2 is YYEKEE in the germline V gene (reference sequence). Trimming cost V 0 bases and J 5 bases, with 12 bases left between them. The CDR3 has 14 amino acids. In nucleotides, the CDR3 is TGTGCCAGCAGCTTGGTACGGGGGAACCACGAGCAGTACTTC. Translating gives CASSLVRGNHEQYF. Combining the CDR3 with reference TRBV5-5 and TRBJ2-7 gives the whole variable domain DAGVTQSPTHLIKTRGQQVTLRCSPISGHKSVSWYQQVLGQGPQFIFQYYEKEERGRGNFPDRFSARQFPNYSSELNVNALLLGDSALYLCASSLVRGNHEQYFGPGTRLTVT.

This clonotype turned up a few times. This chain uses TRBV19 with TRBJ2-2; 9 nucleotides align to TRBD2. Germline CDR1 LNHDA, CDR2 SQIVND (reference sequence). V lost 1 base, J lost 4 bases, and 10 bases stayed unmatched. The CDR3 covers 18 residues. The DNA for the CDR3 is TGTGCCAGTAGTATAGCCGAGAGGCTAGCGGGATTCACCGGGGAGCTGTTTTTT. Protein product: CASSIAERLAGFTGELFF.

This clonotype was recorded many times. The rearrangement joins TRBV27 to TRBJ1-6; no firm D call. Trimming took 2 bases from V and 8 from J, leaving 7 bases between them. The germline CDR1 and CDR2 sequences are MNHEY and SMNVEV (reference sequence). The CDR3 extends over 13 amino acids. The DNA of the CDR3 is TGTGCCAGCAGTTTAGGGAGAGATTCACCCCTCCACTTT. The encoded protein is CASSLGRDSPLHF.

The chain is built from TRBV4-1 and TRBJ1-1, with 10 bases identical to TRBD1. This CDR3 is built from 14 residues. Germline lookup yields CDR1 MGHRA and CDR2 YSYEKL. With 4 bases clipped from V and 6 bases from J, the junction kept 5 bases outside the gene matches. The CDR3 nucleotides are TGCGCCAGCAGCCCCGGACAGGGGGTAGCTGAAGCTTTCTTT. It yields the protein CASSPGQGVAEAFF.

This clonotype was counted many times. The V call is TRBV25-1, the J call TRBJ2-1; D not resolved. The CDR3 extends over 11 amino acids. Germline loops: CDR1 MGHDK, CDR2 SYGVNS. Trimming cost V 7 bases and J 7 bases, with 8 bases left between them. The DNA for the CDR3 is TGTGCCAGCATGCAAGGGAATGAGCAGTTCTTC. Translation gives CASMQGNEQFF.

The chain is built from TRBV21-1 and TRBJ2-5; the table gives TRBD2 as D, unverified against the DNA. TRBV21-1 is termed a pseudogene. The CDR3 contains 16 residues. Here the CDR3 reads CASSKEPSVVRETQYF. The CDR3 nucleotides are TGTGCCAGCAGCAAAGAACCTAGCGTGGTTCGAGAGACCCAGTACTTC.

This chain connects TRBV2 to TRBJ2-1; TRBD1 is a possible D gene (6 bases). The germline V gene encodes CDR1 SNHLY and CDR2 FYNNEI. V gave up 7 bases and J gave up 6 bases, with 19 bases separating them. The CDR3 spans 15 residues. CDR3: CASKGPGEGPNEQFF. Here the CDR3 DNA reads TGTGCCAGCAAGGGTCCAGGGGAAGGCCCCAATGAGCAGTTCTTC.